This TCR beta chain was retrieved from a study of read filtering for tumor transcriptome and immune sequencing. Study-level information: Per sample, TCR-region reads ranged about 3.5 to 11 million by IR-seq, roughly 75 to 1273 by RNA-seq.

Study findings and constraints: In IR-seq, single-read clonotypes were roughly 80% of clonotypes but approximately 3.2% of reads.

Concerning this clonotype itself: Its antigen remains unidentified. One end of the junction is discordant with germline, which a read error may explain.

This library used 300 to 500 ng RNA and molecular barcoded adaptors spanning alpha/delta and beta/gamma chains. From the reads, TCRdb called clonotypes with MiXCR, one entry per CDR3 protein. The sample has about 46,000 distinct CDR3 sequences; 9.5% to 15% are singletons. Sequenced sample: a population of CD138-negative cells sorted from bone marrow. The receptor was isolated from a donor at least 40 years old with multiple myeloma.

The chain's CDR3 is CATGEKRAGELFF. In nucleotides, the CDR3 is TGTGCCACCGGTGAAAAGCGAGCCGGGGAGCTGTTTTTT. This chain links TRBV24-1 with TRBJ2-2; D remains unclear. This CDR3 is 13 amino acids long. Per germline, CDR1 KGHDR and CDR2 SFDVKD.